This is a list of T cell receptor beta chains from one sample in a study of CXCR3-negative and CXCR3-positive naive CD8 T cells. Each CDR3 protein gets one entry in TCRdb, which reprocessed the 5' RACE reads and gives no DNA. In total, the table holds tens of thousands of distinct CDR3 sequences. Material: naive CXCR3- CD8+ T cells from blood. These receptors all come from a human donor in good health. Some clones in this sample may be carry-over from other donors' samples. Both conserved end residues are part of each CDR3.

V	J	CDR3
TRBV7-9	TRBJ2-6	CASSPGLAVQGGANVLTF
TRBV4-2	TRBJ2-3	CASSLRGPPRDTQYF
TRBV19	TRBJ2-3	CASSSPLAGERTDTQYF
TRBV12-3/TRBV12-4	TRBJ2-7	CASRHINSYEQYF
TRBV29-1	TRBJ1-5	CSVGGGDQPQHF
TRBV7-9	TRBJ2-7	CASSLALSLAGEGYEQYF
TRBV6-5	TRBJ2-1	CASTAGVNEQFF
TRBV6-1	TRBJ2-1	CASGGRTSYNEQFF
TRBV7-6	TRBJ2-3	CASSLRLAGVGTDTQYF
TRBV20-1	TRBJ2-7	CSARSGQGDSYEQYF
TRBV4-3	TRBJ1-1	CASSQEMEELGYDTEAFF
TRBV29-1	TRBJ2-3	CSVATSRPSTDTQYF
TRBV11-3	TRBJ2-7	CASSATGPFYEQYF
TRBV5-6	TRBJ2-4	CASSFGTGGNIQYF
TRBV4-2	TRBJ2-7	CASSQDSLAGSYEQYF
TRBV12-5	TRBJ1-6	CASGLAYNQSSYNSPLHF
TRBV7-9	TRBJ1-1	CASSFDLNTEAFF
TRBV28	TRBJ2-7	CASKRMTYEQYF
TRBV7-9	TRBJ2-7	CASSETGVAYEQYF
TRBV23-1	TRBJ2-1	CASSQSGRPSYNEQFF
TRBV14	TRBJ2-3	CASSHADTQYF
TRBV5-6	TRBJ2-1	CASSAGTSGVVYNEQFF
TRBV9	TRBJ2-3	CASSVRLAGDQDTQYF
TRBV6-1	TRBJ1-2	CASTPRGLGGNYGYTF
TRBV30	TRBJ2-7	CAWSDPRDRPYEQYF
TRBV7-9	TRBJ2-7	CASSSLTEALFYEQYF
TRBV19	TRBJ2-3	CASSIDSPGTDTQYF
TRBV9	TRBJ2-7	CASSGGSHYEQYF
TRBV7-9	TRBJ1-1	CASSSLAAEAFF
TRBV5-5	TRBJ2-3	CASSPGQGSDTQYF
TRBV30	TRBJ1-2	CAWSGDSSYGYTF
TRBV12-3/TRBV12-4	TRBJ1-2	CASSPPSGRLGYTF
TRBV4-1	TRBJ1-2	CASSQERSLVDYGYTF
TRBV7-2	TRBJ2-3	CASSNREISTDTQYF
TRBV13	TRBJ2-7	CASSLPSGSDYEQYF
TRBV5-1	TRBJ2-7	CASSLESGLRVPRYEQYF
TRBV6-5	TRBJ2-2	CASSSQGGNTGELFF
TRBV29-1	TRBJ2-1	CSVDLSGSNEQFF
TRBV4-1	TRBJ2-2	CASSPRVLNTGELFF
TRBV7-9	TRBJ1-4	CASSPWDIRGPDEKLFF
TRBV6-5	TRBJ1-2	CASRTPGQGTSYGYTF
TRBV10-1	TRBJ2-7	CASSETGTGAYEQYF
TRBV7-9	TRBJ1-5	CASSLGSGDQHF
TRBV14	TRBJ2-3	CASSQEIGGVMQYF
TRBV20-1	TRBJ1-3	CSASHAGGVGNTIYF
TRBV29-1	TRBJ1-4	CSVESGAGTNEKLFF
TRBV4-2	TRBJ2-7	CASSQPTRGSLAYEQYF